A selection of T cell receptor beta chains follows, all from one sample in a study of T cell responses to AZD1222 COVID-19 vaccine. Generated by immunoSEQ multiplex PCR, the TCRdb table keeps only in-frame clones and is missing some. This table holds about 110,000 clones, approximately 86% found once. The sequences come from peripheral blood, collected on day 0 of MenACWY control vaccination. The receptors originated from an adult in good health. Each CDR3 is given with its conserved first and last residue. The order of the fields is V gene, clone size, D gene, J gene, CDR3 DNA, CDR3 protein. D genes are given only for firm matches. Not every row has a clone size; where given, it reads once, few, many or a size class.

>TRBV12-3/TRBV12-4|NA|TRBD2|TRBJ2-1
TGTGCCAGCAGACCCGGGACTAACAATGAGCAGTTCTTC
CASRPGTNNEQFF
>TRBV7-8|NA|NA|TRBJ2-2
TGTGCCAGCAGCTTAGGTCTCAACACCGGGGAGCTGTTTTTT
CASSLGLNTGELFF
>TRBV27|NA|NA|TRBJ1-6
TGTGCCAGCAAAGTGGGCGGGCGCGGTAATTCACCCCTCCACTTT
CASKVGGRGNSPLHF
>TRBV12-1|NA|NA|TRBJ1-2
TGTGCCAGCAGCCACGGACAGGGAAACGGCTACACCTTC
CASSHGQGNGYTF
>TRBV7-9|few|TRBD1|TRBJ2-2
TGTGCCAGCAGCTCCATCACAGGGGTGAACACCGGGGAGCTGTTTTTT
CASSSITGVNTGELFF
>TRBV5-1|few|NA|TRBJ1-3
TGCGCCAGCAGCTTGGCCCCAGGAACTGGAAACACCATATATTTT
CASSLAPGTGNTIYF
>TRBV6-5|NA|NA|TRBJ2-1
TGTGCCAGCAGCTCCGATGTTTCCTACAATGAGCAGTTCTTC
CASSSDVSYNEQFF
>TRBV29-1|NA|NA|TRBJ2-7
TGCAGCGTTGAAGGTATTGGGGGCGGGAGCGCCGAGCAGTACTTC
CSVEGIGGGSAEQYF
>TRBV2|NA|NA|TRBJ1-1
TGTGCCAGCAAGTATAAGGATTCTGAAGCTTTCTTT
CASKYKDSEAFF
>TRBV7-8|NA|NA|TRBJ1-1
TGTGCCAGCAGCTTAACAGCTTCCAACACTGAAGCTTTCTTT
CASSLTASNTEAFF
>TRBV7-8|NA|NA|TRBJ2-7
TGTGCCAGCAGCTTACGGGCTCTCACCCCCTACGAGCAGTACTTC
CASSLRALTPYEQYF
>TRBV7-2|NA|TRBD2|TRBJ2-5
TGTGCCAGCAGTCAGACGTGGGGGGGGGAAGAGACCCAGTACTTC
CASSQTWGGEETQYF
>TRBV5-1|NA|TRBD1|TRBJ2-2
TGCGCCAGCAGCGGCAGGGGGCGAACCGGGGAGCTGTTTTTT
CASSGRGRTGELFF
>TRBV14|once|TRBD2|TRBJ2-1
TGTGCCAGCAGCCAAGTCCCCCTCGGGGGGGCGATTGAGCAGTTCTTC
CASSQVPLGGAIEQFF
>TRBV6-6|NA|NA|TRBJ1-4
TGTGCCAGCAGTTACGCGGAGGGGGAAAAACTGTTTTTT
CASSYAEGEKLFF
>TRBV6-2/TRBV6-3|NA|NA|TRBJ1-5
TGTGCCAGCAGTACCATGAGCAATCAGCCCCAGCATTTT
CASSTMSNQPQHF
>TRBV7-2|NA|TRBD1|TRBJ1-2
TGTGCCAGCAGCCGAACAGGGGGGATTGGCTACACCTTC
CASSRTGGIGYTF
>TRBV27|few|TRBD1|TRBJ1-5
TGTGCCAGCAGTTTATCGGGCGGACAGGGGGCGGGTCAGCCCCAGCATTTT
CASSLSGGQGAGQPQHF
>TRBV6-4|NA|TRBD1|TRBJ1-1
TGTGCCAGCAGTCTCGGACAGGGTACTGAAGCTTTCTTT
CASSLGQGTEAFF
>TRBV5-4|NA|NA|TRBJ2-2
TGTGCCAGCAGCTTTATGGCAGGGGGACTCGGGGAGCTGTTTTTT
CASSFMAGGLGELFF
>TRBV10-3|NA|NA|TRBJ2-7
TGTGCCATCAGCCAGGAGTACGAGCAGTACTTC
CAISQEYEQYF
>TRBV6-6|NA|TRBD2|TRBJ2-1
TGTGCCAGCAGTTGGACTAGCTGGAATGAGCAGTTCTTC
CASSWTSWNEQFF
>TRBV6-2/TRBV6-3|NA|NA|TRBJ2-7
TGTGCCAGCAGTTACGAGGGTATCTACGAGCAGTACTTC
CASSYEGIYEQYF
>TRBV4-1|NA|TRBD2|TRBJ2-5
TGCGCCAGCAGCCAGGGACTAGCGGGGGGCCGGCGGGAGACCCAGTACTTC
CASSQGLAGGRRETQYF
>TRBV5-5|NA|TRBD1|TRBJ2-5
TGTGCCAGCAGCTTCAACAGGGGATTGGGGGAGACCCAGTACTTC
CASSFNRGLGETQYF
>TRBV28|NA|NA|TRBJ2-1
TGTGCCAGCAACCCCCCCCTCCACCCCGATGAGCAGTTCTTC
CASNPPLHPDEQFF
>TRBV7-2|NA|NA|TRBJ2-7
TGTGCCAGCAGCTTATCACCAATTGACAACTACGAGCAGTACTTC
CASSLSPIDNYEQYF
>TRBV5-1|NA|NA|TRBJ2-5
TGCGCCAGCAGCCCAGGCTCTAGCGTTGAGACCCAGTACTTC
CASSPGSSVETQYF
>TRBV29-1|NA|TRBD1|TRBJ2-7
TGCAGCGCAACCGGGACAGGGGATTCCTACGAGCAGTACTTC
CSATGTGDSYEQYF
>TRBV5-1|NA|NA|TRBJ1-6
TGCGCCAGCAGCTTGGGACAGGATAATTCACCCCTCCACTTT
CASSLGQDNSPLHF
>TRBV15|NA|NA|TRBJ1-5
TGTGCCACCTGGGGGCAGGGCGGGCATCAGCCCCAGCATTTT
CATWGQGGHQPQHF
>TRBV19|few|TRBD2|TRBJ2-1
TGTGCCAGTAGTAATCTAGCGGCCTCCTACAATGAGCAGTTCTTC
CASSNLAASYNEQFF
>TRBV7-2|NA|NA|TRBJ1-6
TGTGCCAGCAGCTTATCCAGGCCGGCCAATAATTCACCCCTCCACTTT
CASSLSRPANNSPLHF
>TRBV10-3|NA|TRBD2|TRBJ2-7
TGTGCCATCAGCGGAAGCGGGAGGGGGTACGAGCAGTACTTC
CAISGSGRGYEQYF
>TRBV3-1/TRBV3-2|NA|NA|TRBJ1-2
TGTGCCAGCAGCCCTCGGTTCCCTAGGAACTATGGCTACACCTTC
CASSPRFPRNYGYTF
>TRBV9|NA|NA|TRBJ1-1
TGTGCCAGCAGCGTAGGAGGGGTGGGGGCTGAAGCTTTCTTT
CASSVGGVGAEAFF
>TRBV12-3/TRBV12-4|NA|NA|TRBJ1-1
TGTGCCAGCAGAGAGAACACTGAAGCTTTCTTT
CASRENTEAFF
>TRBV3-1/TRBV3-2|NA|NA|TRBJ2-7
TGTGCCAGCAGCCGTATGTCCGGGACTGGCTACGAGCAGTACTTC
CASSRMSGTGYEQYF
>TRBV24-1|NA|TRBD1|TRBJ2-2
TGTGCCACCAGTGACCTAGGGACAGGGGAGAACACCGGGGAGCTGTTTTTT
CATSDLGTGENTGELFF
>TRBV2|NA|TRBD1|TRBJ1-4
TGTGCCAGCAGTGCCGATCGCGGGACAGGGGGCGGCCGGGGAGAAAAACTGTTTTTT
CASSADRGTGGGRGEKLFF
>TRBV6-4|NA|NA|TRBJ2-1
TGTGCCAGCAGTGACTCGATGGGCAGGGAGCAGTTCTTC
CASSDSMGREQFF
>TRBV28|NA|NA|TRBJ1-6
TGTGCCAGCAGTTTAGTCGGCGCGAGGTCACCCCTCCACTTT
CASSLVGARSPLHF
>TRBV2|NA|TRBD1|TRBJ2-5
TGTGCCAGCAGGAAGGAGGGACAGGGCCCGCAAGAGACCCAGTACTTC
CASRKEGQGPQETQYF
>TRBV6-5|NA|NA|TRBJ2-1
TGTGCCAGCAGAAGCGGGACAGTCTACAATGAGCAGTTCTTC
CASRSGTVYNEQFF
>TRBV14|once|NA|TRBJ2-6
TGTGCCAGCAGCCAAGATATTCGGCAGGGGTACTCTGGGGCCAACGTCCTGACTTTC
CASSQDIRQGYSGANVLTF
>TRBV7-2|few|NA|TRBJ2-7
TGTGCCAGCAGCTTGGGACCGCACTACGAGCAGTACTTC
CASSLGPHYEQYF
>TRBV7-2|NA|TRBD1|TRBJ2-3
TGTGCCAGCAGCGCTCGGACAGGGGACCTGTATTTT
CASSARTGDLYF
>TRBV4-3|NA|TRBD1|TRBJ2-1
TGCGCCAGCAGCCAGATCCTAGACAGGGACGAGCAGTTCTTC
CASSQILDRDEQFF
>TRBV30|NA|NA|TRBJ1-1
TGTGCCTGGAGTAGAATGGGGGAAGAAGCTTTCTTT
CAWSRMGEEAFF
>TRBV27|NA|TRBD1|TRBJ2-7
TGTGCCAGCAGTCCCCACCCGACAGGGATCTACGAGCAGTACTTC
CASSPHPTGIYEQYF
>TRBV2|NA|TRBD2|TRBJ2-7
TGTGCCAGCAAGTCGGGGGGGCCTTACGAGCAGTACTTC
CASKSGGPYEQYF